The 19 T cell receptor beta chains below come from one sample, sequenced in a study of shared clonotypes between healthy human individuals (dated by TCRdb to between 2020 and 2021). Receptors were amplified or captured by the immunoSEQ multiplex PCR assay. The table comes from immuneACCESS by way of TCRdb, which keeps in-frame sequences with V and J called. Part of the clones is missing from these tables; in studies checked, under half for an unresolved V gene and the rest for unknown reasons. This sample holds some 2,500,000 clones; approximately 93% were observed only once. Roughly 0.39% of the sample is held by the ten biggest clonotypes. Sequenced input: naive CD4+ T cells from PBMCs. Sample cell subset or site, as interpreted from the label and publication: CD45RA+ positively selected. The receptors stem from a man younger than 35 in good health. Some clones in this sample may be carry-over from other donors' samples.

This clone appeared once. The gene calls are TRBV7-2 and TRBJ2-1; 12 nucleotides agree with TRBD2. The CDR3 loop spans 15 amino acids. The germline gives CDR1 SGHTA, CDR2 FQGNSA. J was trimmed by 8 bases and V by 6 bases; bases with no gene match: 8. The CDR3 DNA reads TGTGCCAGCAGGCGCACTAGCGGGAGGTCAGATGAGCAGTTCTTC. It encodes CASRRTSGRSDEQFF.

This chain connects TRBV14 to TRBJ2-1; D is perhaps TRBD1 (5 bases). The germline V and J ends were trimmed by 5 bases and 2 bases, with 13 bases remaining between them. This CDR3 contains 15 residues. Looked up from germline, CDR1 is SGHDN and CDR2 is FVKESK. CDR3 in DNA: TGTGCCAGCAGCTCCGGACATCCTACCTACAATGAGCAGTTCTTC. Protein sequence: CASSSGHPTYNEQFF.

This chain joins TRBV14 and TRBJ2-1; tentative D call: TRBD2 (6 bases). Per germline, CDR1 SGHDN and CDR2 FVKESK. The length of the CDR3 is 15 residues. Between the trimmed V and J ends, which lost 0 bases and 5 bases, there was a span of 11 bases. This chain's CDR3 is CASSQDRGTHNEQFF. CDR3 coding DNA: TGTGCCAGCAGCCAAGATCGCGGGACCCACAATGAGCAGTTCTTC.

V and J are TRBV19 and TRBJ2-4; TRBD2 aligns across 14 bases. The CDR3 is made up of 22 amino acids. Germline trimming cut 0 bases from V and 11 bases from J; bases unmatched to any gene: 24. Germline V gene lookup returns CDR1 LNHDA and CDR2 SQIVND (reference sequence). The chain's CDR3 is CASSIDVRLAGGPTSGARVQYF. The CDR3 DNA sequence: TGTGCCAGTAGTATAGACGTGAGACTAGCGGGAGGGCCTACCTCTGGGGCCAGAGTTCAGTACTTC.

J is TRBJ2-3 and V is TRBV28, with no clear D. The V end was cut by 1 base, the J end by 2 bases, with 13 bases between. CDR1 and CDR2 (germline): MDHEN, SYDVKM. The CDR3 length is 16 residues. The CDR3: CASSLFGPPSTDTQYF. As DNA, the CDR3 is TGTGCCAGCAGTTTATTTGGGCCCCCTTCCACAGATACGCAGTATTTT.

The rearrangement links TRBV7-2 to TRBJ2-1; TRBD2 is a possible D gene (6 bases). The CDR3 loop spans 14 amino acids. Germline CDR1 is SGHTA and CDR2 is FQGNSA. V was trimmed by 7 bases and J by 0 bases, leaving 10 bases between them. In nucleotides, the CDR3 is TGTGCCAGCAACCCCGGGGGCTCCTACAATGAGCAGTTCTTC. It encodes CASNPGGSYNEQFF. The whole variable domain, remainder taken from reference TRBV7-2 and TRBJ2-1, is GAGVSQSPSNKVTEKGKDVELRCDPISGHTALYWYRQSLGQGLEFLIYFQGNSAPDKSGLPSDRFSAERTGGSVSTLTIQRTQQEDSAVYLCASNPGGSYNEQFFGPGTRLTVL.

This chain joins TRBV30 and TRBJ1-4; no clear D. Trimming removed 3 bases at V and 8 bases at J, with 16 bases between. Per germline, CDR1 GTSNPN and CDR2 SVGIG (reference sequence). The CDR3 extends over 14 amino acids. In nucleotides, the CDR3 is TGTGCCTGGAGCGCCCCATCCGGAAGGGAAAAACTGTTTTTT. Protein product: CAWSAPSGREKLFF.

This clone is a singleton in its sample. The CDR3 DNA reads TGTGCCAGTAGTAACGTGGGGGCCTACAATGAGCAGTTCTTC. It codes for CASSNVGAYNEQFF. The chain joins TRBV19 to TRBJ2-1; D possibly matches TRBD1 or TRBD2 (5 bases each). V was pared by 4 bases and J by 2 bases, with 9 bases between. This CDR3 is 14 amino acids long. Germline values: CDR1 LNHDA, CDR2 SQIVND (reference sequence).

Turning to this clone: Other DNA sequences of this sample code for an identical CDR3. This chain connects TRBV5-1 to TRBJ1-1; D gene uncertain. The germline V gene has CDR1 SGHRS and CDR2 YFSETQ. V lost 4 bases to trimming and J lost 2 bases, with 9 bases between them. The length of the CDR3 is 13 residues. Here the CDR3 reads CASSPEGNTEAFF. CDR3 sequence (DNA): TGCGCCAGCAGCCCAGAGGGTAACACTGAAGCTTTCTTT.

The chain uses TRBV4-1 and TRBJ2-3, with 10 bases aligning to TRBD2. The CDR3 extends over 19 amino acids. From germline, CDR1 is MGHRA and CDR2 YSYEKL. V was pared by 10 bases and J by 0 bases, with 19 bases of the junction left unmatched. CDR3 coding DNA: TGCGCCAAAAACGACAAATCCGGGACTAGCGTCGCTAGCACAGATACGCAGTATTTT. It encodes CAKNDKSGTSVASTDTQYF.

The genes are TRBV13 and TRBJ2-1; unclear D gene. The germline V gene encodes CDR1 PRHDT and CDR2 FYEKMQ (reference sequence). The CDR3 loop spans 16 amino acids. V lost 1 base to trimming and J lost 0 bases, with 10 bases between them. In nucleotides, the CDR3 is TGTGCCAGCAGCTTAGTCACGAGGAGCTCCTACAATGAGCAGTTCTTC. Translating gives CASSLVTRSSYNEQFF. Based on the CDR3 plus reference TRBV13 and TRBJ2-1, the full variable domain is AAGVIQSPRHLIKEKRETATLKCYPIPRHDTVYWYQQGPGQDPQFLISFYEKMQSDKGSIPDRFSAQQFSDYHSELNMSSLELGDSALYFCASSLVTRSSYNEQFFGPGTRLTVL.

The V call is TRBV9, the J call TRBJ1-3; D is possibly TRBD1 (5 bases). The CDR3 length is 14 residues. Germline V gene data show CDR1 as SGDLS and CDR2 as YYNGEE. Between the trimmed V and J ends, which lost 3 bases and 3 bases, there was a span of 10 bases. This CDR3 reads CASSGQSYGNTIYF. CDR3 nucleotides: TGTGCCAGCAGCGGACAGTCATATGGAAACACCATATATTTT.

The chain has TRBV4-1 and TRBJ2-3; D remains unclear. Germline CDR1 MGHRA, CDR2 YSYEKL. The CDR3 is 14 amino acids. Trimming pared 5 bases from V and 5 bases from J, leaving 14 bases between. The CDR3 reads CASSNLGSGDTQYF. In nucleotides, the CDR3 is TGCGCCAGCAGCAACTTGGGTTCGGGAGATACGCAGTATTTT.

This chain links TRBV27 with TRBJ1-4; D is unresolved. This CDR3 is built from 11 residues. Trimming left V 7 bases short and J 8 bases short, with 8 bases between. CDR1 is MNHEY and CDR2 is SMNVEV in the germline V gene (reference sequence). The CDR3 region has the DNA TGTGCCAGCACGGGGTGGGAAAAACTGTTTTTT. It is translated as CASTGWEKLFF. The full variable domain, with the rest looked up from reference TRBV27 and TRBJ1-4, is EAQVTQNPRYLITVTGKKLTVTCSQNMNHEYMSWYRQDPGLGLRQIYYSMNVEVTDKGDVPEGYKVSRKEKRNFPLILESPSPNQTSLYFCASTGWEKLFFGSGTQLSVL.

The chain is built from TRBV5-4 and TRBJ1-1; TRBD1 agrees at 9 bases. The CDR3 length is 14 residues. Germline-derived CDR1 and CDR2 are SGHNT and YYREEE (reference sequence). Trimming removed 5 bases from V and 1 base from J; junction bases left unmatched: 3. CDR3 nucleotide sequence: TGTGCCAGCAGGCGGACAGGGGAGAACACTGAAGCTTTCTTT. This translates into CASRRTGENTEAFF.

The chain recombines TRBV18 with TRBJ2-1, with D maybe TRBD1 (6 bases). V gave up 2 bases and J gave up 7 bases, with 18 bases separating them. Germline V lookup: CDR1 KGHSH, CDR2 LQKENI. The CDR3 runs 16 residues. The CDR3 DNA follows: TGTGCCAGCTCACCATCAGTGGGGGCGCTCGGGAATGAGCAGTTCTTC. Translation gives CASSPSVGALGNEQFF.

The rearrangement joins TRBV28 to TRBJ2-7; D gene uncertain. With 2 bases removed from V and 0 bases from J, the gap between germline ends came to 8 bases. The CDR3 is 14 amino acids. Germline V gives CDR1 MDHEN, CDR2 SYDVKM. This CDR3 is CASSLHHSSYEQYF. In nucleotides, the CDR3 is TGTGCCAGCAGTTTACACCACAGCTCCTACGAGCAGTACTTC.

The chain carries TRBV25-1 and TRBJ2-5; possible D gene TRBD1, 6 bases. Germline values: CDR1 MGHDK, CDR2 SYGVNS. The CDR3 has 17 amino acids. Trimming took off 6 bases at V and 4 bases at J, with 24 bases between the two ends. The CDR3 region has the DNA TGTGCCAGCAGAATCGCCTGGAGCGGTGGGGGCAGAGAGACCCAGTACTTC. It codes for CASRIAWSGGGRETQYF.

The rearrangement links TRBV5-1 to TRBJ1-1; 9 nucleotides agree with TRBD1. Unmatched junction bases numbered 7, after V lost 2 bases and J lost 2 bases. The CDR3 is 16 residues long. Germline CDR1 reads SGHRS; CDR2 reads YFSETQ. CDR3 loop: CASSFSLTGGNTEAFF. The CDR3 bases are TGCGCCAGCAGCTTTTCTTTGACAGGGGGAAACACTGAAGCTTTCTTT.